One sample yielded the 8 T cell receptor beta chains listed below, sequenced in a study of T cell repertoires in cytomegalovirus infection. MiXCR was run by TCRdb on the reads, yielding one entry per CDR3 protein. The profile covers about 130,000 distinct CDR3 sequences, with under 30% appearing a single time and 30% to 40% taken by the ten largest. Their antigens remain unidentified. What was sequenced was PBMCs, sequenced either directly or after in vitro stimulation (not recorded which). These receptors all stem from a human donor in good health (CMV status not recorded). Some clones in this sample may be carry-over from other donors' samples.

V gene TRBV7-9 combines with J gene TRBJ1-2; no clear D. Trimming stripped 1 base from V and 2 bases from J, with 8 bases between. CDR3 length: 14 amino acids. Germline CDR1 is SEHNR and CDR2 is FQNEAQ (reference sequence). The CDR3 nucleotides are TGTGCCAGCAGCTTAGAAGTGGAAAACTATGGCTACACCTTC. It encodes CASSLEVENYGYTF.

This clonotype was counted a few times. The chain uses TRBV7-9 and TRBJ2-6; the D gene is possibly TRBD2 (6 bases). This CDR3 comprises 15 residues. Trimming took off 8 bases at V and 2 bases at J, with 13 bases between the two ends. Germline V gives CDR1 SEHNR, CDR2 FQNEAQ (reference sequence). CDR3 DNA: TGTGCCAGCTATCGGGAGAGGACTGGGGCCAACGTCCTGACTTTC. As protein: CASYRERTGANVLTF.

V is TRBV6-1 and J is TRBJ2-2; TRBD2 agrees at 8 bases. Germline loops: CDR1 MNHNS, CDR2 SASEGT. There are 15 residues in the CDR3. V shed 6 bases and J 5 bases; nucleotides not matched to a gene: 8. For the CDR3, the DNA is TGTGCCAGCAGCCAGACCCGACTAGCGACCGGGGAGCTGTTTTTT. As protein: CASSQTRLATGELFF.

This rearrangement joins TRBV11-2 to TRBJ2-5; 9 bases agree with TRBD2. J gave up 4 bases and V 5 bases, and 5 bases lay outside the gene matches. This CDR3 is built from 14 residues. From germline, CDR1 is SGHAT and CDR2 FQNNGV. Here the CDR3 DNA reads TGTGCCAGCAGCCCCGGGACTAGCACAGAGACCCAGTACTTC. This codes for CASSPGTSTETQYF.

The gene calls are TRBV12-5 and TRBJ2-3; D not certain. This CDR3 has 17 residues. V was cut by 0 bases and J by 0 bases, with 13 bases left in between. From germline, CDR1 is LGHNT and CDR2 FRNRAP. The CDR3 sequence: CASGLVIGGTSTDTQYF. The CDR3 nucleotides are TGTGCTAGTGGTTTGGTCATCGGCGGAACTAGCACAGATACGCAGTATTTT.

The V call is TRBV30, the J call TRBJ2-7, with TRBD2 as a possible D gene (7 bases). Germline V gene sequence: CDR1 GTSNPN, CDR2 SVGIG (reference sequence). Deletions cut 7 bases from V and 3 bases from J, with 25 bases between. This CDR3 comprises 16 residues. This CDR3 reads CASTTAPRGAFYEQYF. In DNA, the CDR3 is TGTGCCTCCACAACCGCTCCCCGGGGGGCTTTCTACGAGCAGTACTTC.

This chain links TRBV19 with TRBJ2-1; TRBD2 is a possible D gene (5 bases). Trimming left V 5 bases short and J 9 bases short, with 17 bases between. The CDR3 runs to 14 residues. Germline V gives CDR1 LNHDA, CDR2 SQIVND (reference sequence). The CDR3 region is CASSPSLVIVEQFF. CDR3 DNA sequence: TGTGCCAGTAGTCCCTCACTAGTAATTGTTGAGCAGTTCTTC.

This clonotype has ten or more counts. V usage is TRBV6-2 or TRBV6-3 and J usage is TRBJ2-3; the D gene could be TRBD1 or TRBD2 (6 bases each). V lost 2 bases, J lost 7 bases, and 13 bases lay in between. The CDR3 contains 14 residues. Germline V gene sequence: CDR1 MNHEY, CDR2 SVGEGT. As DNA, the CDR3 is TGTGCCAGCAGTTACACGGCGGGACAAAATACGCAGTATTTT. Amino acid sequence: CASSYTAGQNTQYF.